This T cell receptor beta chain was sequenced during a study of blood T cell repertoires in COVID-19. Study overall: Both acute and convalescent COVID-19 samples were obtained from the United States, Italy and Spain. PBMCs, B-cell-depleted T cells, or T cells provided the cDNA or gDNA that made up the material.

In the study's own analysis: Nucleated cell number was recorded as an estimate derived from reference gene primer amplification. Sequencing was performed with immunoSEQ multiplex PCR; in TCRdb, only in-frame clones are kept and a portion is missing. V and J calls and clone size are as listed in that table; D and trimming were resolved from the DNA. Seen here are roughly 330,000 clones, around 82% observed once, and the top ten hold about 1.2%. The sequenced sample was peripheral blood. The TCR comes from a woman between 50 and 59 years old with acute or convalescent COVID-19.

The CDR3, as DNA: TGTGCCAGCGTCCTCAGGGGACGCGAAGAGACCCAGTACTTC. Residues: CASVLRGREETQYF. The V gene is TRBV3-1 (or the pseudogene TRBV3-2), the J gene TRBJ2-5; TRBD1 might be the D (6 bases). Germline CDR1 is LGHDT and CDR2 is YNNKEL (reference sequence). The CDR3 contains 14 residues. Trimming took 8 bases from V and 3 from J, leaving 16 bases between them.